These 8 T cell receptor beta chains share one sample of origin, sequenced in a study of regulatory T cells in long-lasting Graves disease. The time point was: newly diagnosed GD, antithyroid drugs for less than 3 months. Scientists built the TCR library using RNA that was extracted from PBMCs. Assembly of TCR beta libraries relied on iRepertoire HTBI primers together with Arm-PCR of CDR3 regions. From the multiplex PCR reads, TCRdb called clonotypes with MiXCR, one entry per CDR3 protein. The sample carries about 450,000 distinct CDR3 sequences, around 15% recorded once. These data also featured in a second study, about T cells in Graves' hyperthyroidism and ophthalmopathy.

This material consisted of peripheral blood mononuclear cells (PBMCs), taken at new diagnosis, from a patient treated with antithyroid drugs. These receptors came from a woman between 45 and 65 years old with Graves disease.

This clonotype has at least ten counts. The chain combines TRBV7-8 with TRBJ1-5; the D is unclear. The germline V and J ends were trimmed by 3 bases and 6 bases, with 21 bases remaining between them. The germline gives CDR1 SGHVS, CDR2 FQNEAQ. This CDR3 spans 17 amino acids. The DNA of the CDR3 is TGTGCCAGCAGCTTCGAAGTTGGGGTATTAACTGCTCAGCCCCAGCATTTT. Translated, it gives CASSFEVGVLTAQPQHF.

This clonotype was seen ten or more times. The chain links TRBV28 to TRBJ2-7; D unclear. The CDR3 is 14 amino acids. Germline values: CDR1 MDHEN, CDR2 SYDVKM. Trimming shortened V by 1 base and J by 1 base, and 8 bases separated the two germline ends. CDR3 nucleotides: TGTGCCAGCAGTTTATATGGAGAATCCTACGAGCAGTACTTC. Encoded protein: CASSLYGESYEQYF.

This clonotype was seen at least ten times. The chain has TRBV30 and TRBJ2-7; 7 positions match TRBD2. J was trimmed by 1 base and V by 4 bases; bases with no gene match: 10. The CDR3 runs 15 residues. Germline V gene lookup returns CDR1 GTSNPN and CDR2 SVGIG (reference sequence). CDR3 amino acids: CAWTSDGRISYEQYF. DNA of the CDR3: TGTGCCTGGACCAGTGACGGGAGGATATCCTACGAGCAGTACTTC.

This clonotype has a count of ten or more. This chain joins TRBV3-1 and TRBJ2-7; a weak D match, TRBD2 (5 bases). The CDR3 is 14 residues long. The germline V and J ends were trimmed by 4 bases and 2 bases, with 12 bases remaining between them. In germline, CDR1 is LGHDT, CDR2 YNNKEL (reference sequence). CDR3 amino acids: CASSLGLNPYEQYF. The CDR3 nucleotides read TGTGCCAGCAGCCTTGGACTGAACCCCTACGAGCAGTACTTC.

The chain couples TRBV10-2 to TRBJ2-7; D is perhaps TRBD2 (6 bases). This CDR3 has 16 residues. Germline V gives CDR1 WSHSY, CDR2 SAAADI. Trimming pared 1 base from V and 4 bases from J, leaving 17 bases between. The CDR3 is CASSEYPGTSIYEQYF. The CDR3 DNA sequence: TGCGCCAGCAGTGAGTATCCCGGGACTTCGATTTACGAGCAGTACTTC.

This clonotype was seen more than once but under ten times. V is TRBV19 and J is TRBJ2-1; 11 bases map to TRBD1. This CDR3 is built from 18 residues. V was clipped by 4 bases and J by 0 bases; unmatched bases: 8. The V gene's germline CDR1 is LNHDA and CDR2 SQIVND (reference sequence). CDR3 in amino acids: CASSKSWTGGSSYNEQFF. For the CDR3, the DNA is TGTGCCAGTAGTAAATCCTGGACAGGGGGCAGCTCCTACAATGAGCAGTTCTTC.

The sample holds one count of this clonotype. The chain has TRBV5-6 and TRBJ2-2; possibly TRBD1 for D (5 bases). The V end was cut by 0 bases, the J end by 6 bases, with 15 bases between. Germline lookup yields CDR1 SGHDT and CDR2 YYEEEE. The CDR3 is made up of 16 amino acids. For the CDR3, the DNA is TGTGCCAGCAGCTTGGTACCAGGGTTTAAATCCGGGGAGCTGTTTTTT. It translates to CASSLVPGFKSGELFF.

This clonotype has a count of ten or more. This chain joins TRBV5-6 and TRBJ1-4; D ambiguous. V gave up 3 bases and J gave up 0 bases, with 9 bases separating them. CDR3 length equals 15 residues. CDR1 SGHDT and CDR2 YYEEEE come from the germline V gene. CDR3 sequence reads: CASSYRGATNEKLFF. Here the CDR3 DNA reads TGTGCCAGCAGCTACAGAGGTGCAACTAATGAAAAACTGTTTTTT.